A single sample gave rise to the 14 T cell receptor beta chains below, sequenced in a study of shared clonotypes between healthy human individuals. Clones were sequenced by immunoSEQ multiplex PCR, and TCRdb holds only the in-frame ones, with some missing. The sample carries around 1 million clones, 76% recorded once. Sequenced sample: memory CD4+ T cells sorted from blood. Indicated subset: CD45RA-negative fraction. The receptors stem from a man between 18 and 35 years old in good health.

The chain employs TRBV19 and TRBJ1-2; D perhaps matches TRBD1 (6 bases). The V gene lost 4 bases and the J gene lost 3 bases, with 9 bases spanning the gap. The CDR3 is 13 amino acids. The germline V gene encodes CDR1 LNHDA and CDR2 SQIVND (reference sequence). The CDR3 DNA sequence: TGTGCCAGTAGTAGGGGGGGCGACTATGGCTACACCTTC. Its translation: CASSRGGDYGYTF.

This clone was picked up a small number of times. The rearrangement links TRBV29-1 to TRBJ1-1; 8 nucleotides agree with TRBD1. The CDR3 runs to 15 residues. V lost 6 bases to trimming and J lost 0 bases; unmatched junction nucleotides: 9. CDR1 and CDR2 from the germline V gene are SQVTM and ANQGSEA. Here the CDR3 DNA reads TGCAGCGTCCAAGACAGGGGTTTGATGAACACTGAAGCTTTCTTT. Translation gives CSVQDRGLMNTEAFF.

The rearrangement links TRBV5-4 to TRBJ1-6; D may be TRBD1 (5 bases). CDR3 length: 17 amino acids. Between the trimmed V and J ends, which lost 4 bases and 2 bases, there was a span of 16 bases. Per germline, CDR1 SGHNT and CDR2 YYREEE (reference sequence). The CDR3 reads CASSGTSGGAYNSPLHF. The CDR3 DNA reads TGTGCCAGCAGCGGGACCTCAGGAGGCGCCTATAATTCACCCCTCCACTTT.

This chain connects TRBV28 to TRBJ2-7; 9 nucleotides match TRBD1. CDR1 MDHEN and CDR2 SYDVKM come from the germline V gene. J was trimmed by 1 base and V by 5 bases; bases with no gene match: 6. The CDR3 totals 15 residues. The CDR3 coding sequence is TGTGCCAGCAGTGGTACCGGGACAGGGTCCTACGAGCAGTACTTC. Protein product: CASSGTGTGSYEQYF.

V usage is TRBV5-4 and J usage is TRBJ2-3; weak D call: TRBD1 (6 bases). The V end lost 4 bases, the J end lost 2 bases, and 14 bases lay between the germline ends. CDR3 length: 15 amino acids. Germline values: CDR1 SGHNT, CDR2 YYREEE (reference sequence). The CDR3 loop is CASSTGQNPTDTQYF. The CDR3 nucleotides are TGTGCCAGCAGCACCGGACAGAATCCCACAGATACGCAGTATTTT.

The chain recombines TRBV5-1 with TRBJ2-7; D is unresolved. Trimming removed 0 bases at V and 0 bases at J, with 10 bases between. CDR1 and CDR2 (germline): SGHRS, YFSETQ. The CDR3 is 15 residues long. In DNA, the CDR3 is TGCGCCAGCAGCTTGGTGTTCAGGAGCTCCTACGAGCAGTACTTC. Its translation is CASSLVFRSSYEQYF.

The CDR3, as DNA: TGTGCCAGCAAAGAGGGGTCCCACACAGATACGCAGTATTTT. Translation: CASKEGSHTDTQYF. The chain links TRBV2 to TRBJ2-3; D may match TRBD1 or TRBD2 (5 bases each). Trimming removed 7 bases from V and 2 bases from J, with 13 bases in between. The germline gives CDR1 SNHLY, CDR2 FYNNEI. The CDR3 totals 14 residues.

The CDR3 spells CAWSADRETQYF. In DNA, the CDR3 is TGTGCCTGGAGTGCGGACCGGGAGACCCAGTACTTC. This chain connects TRBV30 to TRBJ2-5; no reliable D call. CDR3 length: 12 residues. V gave up 1 base and J gave up 5 bases, with 8 bases separating them. Germline V gives CDR1 GTSNPN, CDR2 SVGIG (reference sequence). Using reference TRBV30 and TRBJ2-5 for the parts outside the CDR3, the full variable domain is SQTIHQWPATLVQPVGSPLSLECTVEGTSNPNLYWYRQAAGRGLQLLFYSVGIGQISSEVPQNLSASRPQDRQFILSSKKLLLSDSGFYLCAWSADRETQYFGPGTRLLVL.

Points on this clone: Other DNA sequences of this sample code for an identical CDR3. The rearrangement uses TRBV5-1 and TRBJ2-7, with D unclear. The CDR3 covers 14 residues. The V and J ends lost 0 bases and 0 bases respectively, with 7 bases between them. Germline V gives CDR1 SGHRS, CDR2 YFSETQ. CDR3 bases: TGCGCCAGCAGCTTGGACGGCGGCTCCTACGAGCAGTACTTC. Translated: CASSLDGGSYEQYF.

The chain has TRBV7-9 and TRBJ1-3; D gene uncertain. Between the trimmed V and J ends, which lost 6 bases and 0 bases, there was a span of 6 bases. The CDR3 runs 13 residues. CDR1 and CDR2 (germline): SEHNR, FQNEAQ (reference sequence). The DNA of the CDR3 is TGTGCCAGCAGGGGTGACTCTGGAAACACCATATATTTT. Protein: CASRGDSGNTIYF.

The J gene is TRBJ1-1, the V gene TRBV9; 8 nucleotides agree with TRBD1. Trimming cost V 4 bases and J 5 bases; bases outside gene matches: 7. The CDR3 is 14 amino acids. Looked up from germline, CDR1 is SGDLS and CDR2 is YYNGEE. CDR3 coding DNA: TGTGCCAGCAGCCAAGGACAGGGATTGACTGAAGCTTTCTTT. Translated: CASSQGQGLTEAFF.

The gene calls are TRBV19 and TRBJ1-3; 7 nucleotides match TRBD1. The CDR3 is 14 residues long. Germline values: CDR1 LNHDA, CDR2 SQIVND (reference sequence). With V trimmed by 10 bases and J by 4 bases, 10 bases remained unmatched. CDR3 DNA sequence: TGTGCCATTTCTACAGGGGATATCGGAAACACCATATATTTT. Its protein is CAISTGDIGNTIYF.

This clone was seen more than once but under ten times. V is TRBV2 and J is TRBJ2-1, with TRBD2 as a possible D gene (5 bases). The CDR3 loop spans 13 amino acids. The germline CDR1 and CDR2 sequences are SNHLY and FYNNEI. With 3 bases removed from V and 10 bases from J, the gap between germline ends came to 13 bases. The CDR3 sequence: CASSDDVKREQFF. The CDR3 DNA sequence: TGTGCCAGCAGTGATGACGTTAAGCGGGAGCAGTTCTTC. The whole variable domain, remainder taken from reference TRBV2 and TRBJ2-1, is EPEVTQTPSHQVTQMGQEVILRCVPISNHLYFYWYRQILGQKVEFLVSFYNNEISEKSEIFDDQFSVERPDGSNFTLKIRSTKLEDSAMYFCASSDDVKREQFFGPGTRLTVL.

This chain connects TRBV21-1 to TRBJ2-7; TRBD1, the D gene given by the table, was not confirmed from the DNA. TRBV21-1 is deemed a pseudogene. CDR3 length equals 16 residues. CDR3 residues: CASSKVVQGVLHEQYF. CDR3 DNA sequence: TGTGCCAGCAGCAAAGTGGTACAGGGGGTGTTGCACGAGCAGTACTTC.